The 5 T cell receptor beta chains presented below share a single source sample, sequenced in a study of TIL therapy for anti-PD-1-resistant metastatic lung cancer. As to time point: pre-treatment sample, taken before nivolumab and TIL therapy. Most excised metastases sampled were pleural nodules or supraclavicular lymph nodes. The libraries were made with immunoSEQ v3. Here immunoSEQ multiplex PCR was the method, and the copy in TCRdb shows in-frame clones only, minus some. This sample has more than 20,000 clones, with 63% found just once. This material consisted of tumor tissue, taken at baseline. Every receptor here comes from a woman between 25 and 80 years old with non-small cell lung cancer.

The chain combines TRBV10-3 with TRBJ2-3; weak D call: TRBD1 (6 bases). Germline V CDR1 and CDR2: ENHRY, SYGVKD. Trimming cost V 3 bases and J 6 bases, with 7 bases left between them. The CDR3 is made up of 12 amino acids. The CDR3 DNA reads TGTGCCATCAGTGACAGGGGTGATACGCAGTATTTT. Its translation: CAISDRGDTQYF.

The J gene is TRBJ2-3, the V gene TRBV6-5; either TRBD1 or TRBD2 may fit D (5 bases each). The CDR3 is made up of 14 amino acids. Germline CDR1 and CDR2: MNHEY and SVGAGI. The V end lost 4 bases, the J end lost 6 bases, and 14 bases lay between the germline ends. CDR3 region: CASSFGGVVDTQYF. The CDR3 bases are TGTGCCAGCAGTTTTGGGGGAGTTGTGGATACGCAGTATTTT.

The chain recombines TRBV6-6 with TRBJ1-5, with D possibly matching TRBD1 (6 bases). V was clipped by 3 bases and J by 7 bases, with 10 bases between them. CDR1 is MNHNY, CDR2 SVGAGI, per germline (reference sequence). The length of the CDR3 is 13 residues. This CDR3 is CASSYLQGQPQHF. CDR3 in DNA: TGTGCCAGCAGTTATCTTCAGGGGCAGCCCCAGCATTTT.

The chain joins TRBV2 to TRBJ2-1; 8 nucleotides align to TRBD2. The germline V gene has CDR1 SNHLY and CDR2 FYNNEI. With 3 bases clipped from V and 10 bases from J, the junction kept 8 bases outside the gene matches. This CDR3 is built from 14 residues. The chain's CDR3 is CASSDRAGAGEQFF. CDR3 DNA sequence: TGTGCCAGCAGTGACCGAGCGGGAGCGGGGGAGCAGTTCTTC.

The rearrangement links TRBV28 to TRBJ1-5; TRBD1 is a possible D gene (5 bases). The CDR3 covers 13 residues. Germline lookup yields CDR1 MDHEN and CDR2 SYDVKM. Trimming stripped 2 bases from V and 7 bases from J, with 9 bases between. CDR3 DNA: TGTGCCAGCAGTTTAGGGGGTGTCCAGCCCCAGCATTTT. Translating gives CASSLGGVQPQHF.